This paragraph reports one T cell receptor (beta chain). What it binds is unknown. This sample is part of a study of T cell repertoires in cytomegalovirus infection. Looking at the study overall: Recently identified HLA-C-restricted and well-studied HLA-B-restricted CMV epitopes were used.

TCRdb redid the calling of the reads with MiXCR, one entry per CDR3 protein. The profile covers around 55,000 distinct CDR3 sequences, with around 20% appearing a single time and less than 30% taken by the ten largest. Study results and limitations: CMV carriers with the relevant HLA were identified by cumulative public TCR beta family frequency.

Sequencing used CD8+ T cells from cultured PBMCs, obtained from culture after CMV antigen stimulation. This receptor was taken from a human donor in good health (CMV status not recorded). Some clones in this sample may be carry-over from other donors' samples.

DNA for the CDR3: TGTGCCAGCAGTGATTCTGGTCGTCGTACGGGGGGAGGTGAAAACATTCAGTACTTC. As protein: CASSDSGRRTGGGENIQYF. The chain uses TRBV2 and TRBJ2-4; 7 positions agree with TRBD2. J lost 5 bases, V lost 3 bases, and 19 bases had no gene match. CDR3 length equals 19 residues. Germline loops: CDR1 SNHLY, CDR2 FYNNEI.